This T cell receptor (beta chain) was captured by sequencing in a study of T cells in Graves' hyperthyroidism and ophthalmopathy. Study-level results: Blood held most thyroid clonotypes expanded above 0.001 frequency.

TCR beta CDR3 regions were amplified from RNA. Carried out on the TCR CDR3, a first-round RT-PCR used the HTBI primer set. Using its own MiXCR run on the multiplex PCR reads, TCRdb lists one record per CDR3 protein. Of roughly 400,000 distinct CDR3 sequences in the sample, roughly an eighth were seen once. A few counts support this clonotype. Its target is not known. The CDR3 has 16 amino acids. The germline CDR1 and CDR2 sequences are KGHSH and LQKENI. J gave up 4 bases and V 0 bases, and 4 bases lay outside the gene matches. The chain has TRBV18 and TRBJ1-3; 9 bases match TRBD1. The origin of this receptor is a man in his fifties with Graves' ophthalmopathy. The source material was blood. The CDR3 loop is CASSPPGQGAGNTIYF. The CDR3 bases are TGTGCCAGCTCACCACCGGGACAGGGAGCAGGAAACACCATATATTTT.